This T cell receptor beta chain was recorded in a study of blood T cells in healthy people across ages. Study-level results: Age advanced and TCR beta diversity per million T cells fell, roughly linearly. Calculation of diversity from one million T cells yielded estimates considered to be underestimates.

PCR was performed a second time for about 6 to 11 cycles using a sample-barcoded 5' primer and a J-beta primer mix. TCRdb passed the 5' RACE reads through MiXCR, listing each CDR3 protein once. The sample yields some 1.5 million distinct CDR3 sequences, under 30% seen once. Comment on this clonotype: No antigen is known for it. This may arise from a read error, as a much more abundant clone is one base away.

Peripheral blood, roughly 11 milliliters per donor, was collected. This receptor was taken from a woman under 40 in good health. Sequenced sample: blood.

The CDR3: CAGSLPGENEKLFF. The CDR3, as DNA: TGTGCCGGCAGTTTACCAGGGGAGAATGAAAAACTGTTTTTT. V usage is TRBV12-3 or TRBV12-4 and J usage is TRBJ1-4; TRBD1 is a possible D gene (6 bases). The CDR3 consists of 14 residues.